This T cell receptor beta chain was obtained from a study of T cell responses to AZD1222 COVID-19 vaccine. Produced via immunoSEQ multiplex PCR; TCRdb's table is partial and in-frame only. Of 100,000 to 150,000 clones listed, 75% to 95% are singletons. Study-level findings and limits: Among vaccine-associated CD4 TCRs, coverage spanned spike, with dominance at 160-218 and 743-854.

Germline lookup yields CDR1 SNHLY and CDR2 FYNNEI. Trimming shortened V by 8 bases and J by 4 bases, and 10 bases separated the two germline ends. The CDR3 is made up of 12 amino acids. Comments on this clone: Its antigen is unidentified.

The TCR sequence derives from an adult in good health. The rearrangement uses TRBV2 and TRBJ2-3; no firm D call. This material consisted of peripheral blood, taken on day 0 of AZD1222 vaccination. The CDR3 DNA reads TGTGCCAGCGACCGCCTCTCAGATACGCAGTATTTT. This sequence encodes CASDRLSDTQYF.